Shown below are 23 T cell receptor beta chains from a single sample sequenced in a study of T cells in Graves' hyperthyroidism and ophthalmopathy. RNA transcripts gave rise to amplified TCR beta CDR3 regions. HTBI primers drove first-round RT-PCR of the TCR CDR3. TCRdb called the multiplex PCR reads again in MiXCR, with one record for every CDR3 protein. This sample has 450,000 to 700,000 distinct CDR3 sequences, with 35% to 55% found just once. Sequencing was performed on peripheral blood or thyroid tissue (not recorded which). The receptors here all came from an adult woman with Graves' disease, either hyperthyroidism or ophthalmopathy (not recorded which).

In nucleotides, the CDR3 is TGTGCCAGCAGTACAATAGGGCAGCGATTGAACACTGAAGCTTTCTTT. It encodes CASSTIGQRLNTEAFF. The rearrangement links TRBV6-1 to TRBJ1-1; D gene uncertain. Germline V gene lookup returns CDR1 MNHNS and CDR2 SASEGT. V was cut by 5 bases and J by 0 bases, with 16 bases left in between. This CDR3 contains 16 residues.

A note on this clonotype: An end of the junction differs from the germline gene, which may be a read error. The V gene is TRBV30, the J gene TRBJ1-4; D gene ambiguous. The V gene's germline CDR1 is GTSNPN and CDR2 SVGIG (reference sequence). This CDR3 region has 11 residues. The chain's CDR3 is CAWSEGEKPFF. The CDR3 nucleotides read TGTGCCTGGAGTGAGGGTGAAAAACCGTTTTTT.

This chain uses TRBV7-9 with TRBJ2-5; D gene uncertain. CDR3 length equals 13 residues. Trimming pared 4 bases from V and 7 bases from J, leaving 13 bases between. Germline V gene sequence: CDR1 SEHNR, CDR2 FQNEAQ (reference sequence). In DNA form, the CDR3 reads TGTGCCAGCAGCTCCCGACTCGTCCGGACCCAGTACTTC. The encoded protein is CASSSRLVRTQYF.

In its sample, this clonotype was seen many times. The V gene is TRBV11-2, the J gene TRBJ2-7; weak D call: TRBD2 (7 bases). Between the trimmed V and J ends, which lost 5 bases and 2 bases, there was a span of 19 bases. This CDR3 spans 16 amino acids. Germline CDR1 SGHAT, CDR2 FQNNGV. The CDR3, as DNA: TGTGCCAGCAGCCCCCGGGGGGCGGGATGGGCCTACGAGCAGTACTTC. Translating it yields CASSPRGAGWAYEQYF.

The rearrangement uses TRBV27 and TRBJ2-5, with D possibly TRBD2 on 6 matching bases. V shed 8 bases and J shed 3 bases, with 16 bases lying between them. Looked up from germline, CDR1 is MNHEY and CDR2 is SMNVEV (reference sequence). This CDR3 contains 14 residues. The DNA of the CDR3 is TGTGCCAGCTCAAGTAGCGGTAATAAAGAGACCCAGTACTTC. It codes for CASSSSGNKETQYF.

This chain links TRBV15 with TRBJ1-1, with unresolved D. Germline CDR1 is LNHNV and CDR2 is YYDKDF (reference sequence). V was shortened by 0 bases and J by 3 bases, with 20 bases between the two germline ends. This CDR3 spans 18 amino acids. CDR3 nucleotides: TGTGCCACCAGCAGAGAGGGTTCCCCCGAACAGTGGGACACTGAAGCTTTCTTT. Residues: CATSREGSPEQWDTEAFF.

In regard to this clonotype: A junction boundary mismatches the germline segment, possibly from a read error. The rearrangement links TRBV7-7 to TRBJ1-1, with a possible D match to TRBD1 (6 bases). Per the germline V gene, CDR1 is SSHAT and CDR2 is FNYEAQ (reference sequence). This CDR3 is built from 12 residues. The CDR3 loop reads CASSADRPEAFF. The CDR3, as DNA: TGTGCTAGCAGCGCAGACAGGCCTGAAGCTTTCTTT. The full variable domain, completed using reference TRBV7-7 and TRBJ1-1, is GAGVSQSPRYKVTKRGQDVTLRCDPISSHATLYWYQQALGQGPEFLTYFNYEAQPDKSGLPSDRFSAERPEGSISTLTIQRTEQRDSAMYRCASSADRPEAFFGQGTRLTVV.

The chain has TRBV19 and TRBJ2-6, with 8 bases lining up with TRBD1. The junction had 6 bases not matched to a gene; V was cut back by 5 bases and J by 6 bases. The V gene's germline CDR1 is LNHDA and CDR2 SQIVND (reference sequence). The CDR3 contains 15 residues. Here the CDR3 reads CASSPVGQAANVLTF. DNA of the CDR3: TGTGCCAGTAGTCCTGTGGGACAGGCGGCCAACGTCCTGACTTTC. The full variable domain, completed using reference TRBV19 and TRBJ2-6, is DGGITQSPKYLFRKEGQNVTLSCEQNLNHDAMYWYRQDPGQGLRLIYYSQIVNDFQKGDIAEGYSVSREKKESFPLTVTSAQKNPTAFYLCASSPVGQAANVLTFGAGSRLTVL.

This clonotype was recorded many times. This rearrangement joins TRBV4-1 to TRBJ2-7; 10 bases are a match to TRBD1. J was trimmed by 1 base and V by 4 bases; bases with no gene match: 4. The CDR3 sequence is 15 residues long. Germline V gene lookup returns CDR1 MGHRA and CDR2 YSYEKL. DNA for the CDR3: TGCGCCAGCAGCCGGGGACAGGGGAGATCCTACGAGCAGTACTTC. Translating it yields CASSRGQGRSYEQYF.

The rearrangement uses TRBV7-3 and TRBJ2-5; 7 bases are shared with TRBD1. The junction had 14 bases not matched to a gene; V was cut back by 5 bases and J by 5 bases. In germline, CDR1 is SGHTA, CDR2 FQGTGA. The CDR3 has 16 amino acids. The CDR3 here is CASSPTLDRALETQYF. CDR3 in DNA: TGTGCCAGCAGCCCAACCCTCGACAGGGCTCTGGAGACCCAGTACTTC. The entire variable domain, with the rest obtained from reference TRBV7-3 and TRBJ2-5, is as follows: GAGVSQTPSNKVTEKGKYVELRCDPISGHTALYWYRQSLGQGPEFLIYFQGTGAADDSGLPNDRFFAVRPEGSVSTLKIQRTERGDSAVYLCASSPTLDRALETQYFGPGTRLLVL.

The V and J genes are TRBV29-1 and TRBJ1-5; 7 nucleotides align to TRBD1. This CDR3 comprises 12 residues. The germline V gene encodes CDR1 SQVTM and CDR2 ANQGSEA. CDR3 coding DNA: TGCGCAGGGGGATATAGCAATCAGCCCCAGCATTTT. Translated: CAGGYSNQPQHF.

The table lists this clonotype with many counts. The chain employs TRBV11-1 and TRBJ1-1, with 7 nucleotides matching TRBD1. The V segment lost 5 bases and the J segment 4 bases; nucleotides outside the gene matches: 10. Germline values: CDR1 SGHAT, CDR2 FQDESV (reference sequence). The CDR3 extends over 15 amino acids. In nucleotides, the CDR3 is TGTGCCAGCAGCCCTAACAGGGGTTGGGTCACTGAAGCTTTCTTT. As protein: CASSPNRGWVTEAFF. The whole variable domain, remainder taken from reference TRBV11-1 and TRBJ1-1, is EAEVAQSPRYKITEKSQAVAFWCDPISGHATLYWYRQILGQGPELLVQFQDESVVDDSQLPKDRFSAERLKGVDSTLKIQPAELGDSAMYLCASSPNRGWVTEAFFGQGTRLTVV.

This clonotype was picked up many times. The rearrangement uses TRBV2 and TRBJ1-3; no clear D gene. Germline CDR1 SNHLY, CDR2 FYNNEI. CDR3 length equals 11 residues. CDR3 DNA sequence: TGTGGAGGGAGCTCTGGAAACACCATATATTTT. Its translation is CGGSSGNTIYF. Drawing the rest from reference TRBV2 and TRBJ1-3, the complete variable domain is EPEVTQTPSHQVTQMGQEVILRCVPISNHLYFYWYRQILGQKVEFLVSFYNNEISEKSEIFDDQFSVERPDGSNFTLKIRSTKLEDSAMYFCGGSSGNTIYFGEGSWLTVV.

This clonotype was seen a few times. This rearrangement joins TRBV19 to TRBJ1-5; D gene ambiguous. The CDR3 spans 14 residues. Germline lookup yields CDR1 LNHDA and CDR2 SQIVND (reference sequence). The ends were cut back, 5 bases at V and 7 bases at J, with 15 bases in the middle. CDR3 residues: CASSPLGFQQPQHF. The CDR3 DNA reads TGTGCCAGTAGTCCCTTGGGCTTCCAGCAGCCCCAGCATTTT.

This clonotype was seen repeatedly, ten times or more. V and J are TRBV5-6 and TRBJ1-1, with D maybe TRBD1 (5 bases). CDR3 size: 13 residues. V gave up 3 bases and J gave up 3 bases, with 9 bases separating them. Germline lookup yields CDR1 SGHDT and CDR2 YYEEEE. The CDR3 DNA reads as TGTGCCAGCAGCTCCGGGGACCACACTGAAGCTTTCTTT. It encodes CASSSGDHTEAFF.

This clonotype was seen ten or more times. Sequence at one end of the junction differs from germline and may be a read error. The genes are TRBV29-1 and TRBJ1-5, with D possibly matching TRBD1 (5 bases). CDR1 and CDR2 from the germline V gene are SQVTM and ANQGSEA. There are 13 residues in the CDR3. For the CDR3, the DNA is TGCAGCGCCCGTGAAGGGGCGAATCAGCCCCAACATTTT. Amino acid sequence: CSAREGANQPQHF.

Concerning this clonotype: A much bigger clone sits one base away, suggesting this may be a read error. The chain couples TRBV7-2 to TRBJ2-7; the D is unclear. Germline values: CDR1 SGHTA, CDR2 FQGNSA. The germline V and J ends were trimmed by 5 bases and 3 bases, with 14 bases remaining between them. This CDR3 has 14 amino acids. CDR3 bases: TGTGCCAGCAGCCTTCAGACATGGGGCTACGAGCAGTACTTC. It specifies CASSLQTWGYEQYF.

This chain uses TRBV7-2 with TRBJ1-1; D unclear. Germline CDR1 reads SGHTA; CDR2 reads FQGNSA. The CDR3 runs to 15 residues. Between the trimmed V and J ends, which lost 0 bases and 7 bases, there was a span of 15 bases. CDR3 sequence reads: CASSLAGPAWYEAFF. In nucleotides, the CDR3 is TGTGCCAGCAGCTTAGCCGGACCGGCATGGTATGAAGCTTTCTTT.

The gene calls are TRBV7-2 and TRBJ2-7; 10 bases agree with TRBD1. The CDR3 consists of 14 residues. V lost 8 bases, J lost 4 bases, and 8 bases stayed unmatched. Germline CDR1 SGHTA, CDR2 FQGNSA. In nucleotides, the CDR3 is TGTGCCAGCTCACCAGGGGACAGGGGATACGAGCAGTACTTC. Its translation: CASSPGDRGYEQYF.

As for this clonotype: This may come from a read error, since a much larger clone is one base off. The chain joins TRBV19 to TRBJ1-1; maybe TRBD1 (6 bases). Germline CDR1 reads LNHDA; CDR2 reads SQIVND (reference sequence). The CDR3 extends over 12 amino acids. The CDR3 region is CTWRTVLAEAFF. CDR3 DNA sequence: TGTACCTGGAGGACAGTCCTGGCTGAAGCTTTCTTT. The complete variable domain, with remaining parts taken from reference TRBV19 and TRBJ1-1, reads DGGITQSPKYLFRKEGQNVTLSCEQNLNHDAMYWYRQDPGQGLRLIYYSQIVNDFQKGDIAEGYSVSREKKESFPLTVTSAQKNPTAFYLCTWRTVLAEAFFGQGTRLTVV.

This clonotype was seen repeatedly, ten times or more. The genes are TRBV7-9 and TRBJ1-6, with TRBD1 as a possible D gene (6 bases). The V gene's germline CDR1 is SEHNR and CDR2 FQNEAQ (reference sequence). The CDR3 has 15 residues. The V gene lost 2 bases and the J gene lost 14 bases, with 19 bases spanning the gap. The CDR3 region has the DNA TGTGCCAGCAGCTTATATGTAGGCGACCAGGGGACCCTCCACTTT. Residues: CASSLYVGDQGTLHF.

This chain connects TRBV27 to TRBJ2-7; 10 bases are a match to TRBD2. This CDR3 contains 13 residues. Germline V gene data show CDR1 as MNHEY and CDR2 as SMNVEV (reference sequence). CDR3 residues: CAGLADQLYEQYF. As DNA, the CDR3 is TGTGCAGGACTAGCGGATCAGCTGTACGAGCAGTACTTC.

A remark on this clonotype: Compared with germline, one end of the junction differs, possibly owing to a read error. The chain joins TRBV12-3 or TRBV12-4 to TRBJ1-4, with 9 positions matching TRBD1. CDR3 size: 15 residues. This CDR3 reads CASSPRDRANENLFF. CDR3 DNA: TGTGCCAGCAGTCCACGGGACAGGGCCAATGAAAATCTGTTTTTT.